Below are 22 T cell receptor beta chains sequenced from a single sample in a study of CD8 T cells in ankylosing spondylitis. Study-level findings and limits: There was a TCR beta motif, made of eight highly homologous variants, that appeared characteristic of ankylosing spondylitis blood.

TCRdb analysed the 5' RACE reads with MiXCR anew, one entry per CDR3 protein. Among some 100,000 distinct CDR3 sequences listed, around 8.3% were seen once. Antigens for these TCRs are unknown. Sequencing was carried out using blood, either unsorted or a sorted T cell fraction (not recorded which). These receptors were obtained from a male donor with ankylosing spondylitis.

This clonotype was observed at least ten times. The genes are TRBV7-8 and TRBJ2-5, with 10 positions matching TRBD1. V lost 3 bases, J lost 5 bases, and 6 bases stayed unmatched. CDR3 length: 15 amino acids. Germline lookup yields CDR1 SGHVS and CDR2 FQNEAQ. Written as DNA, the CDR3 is TGTGCCAGCAGCTTGGGGACAGGGGTCAGGGAGACCCAGTACTTC. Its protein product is CASSLGTGVRETQYF.

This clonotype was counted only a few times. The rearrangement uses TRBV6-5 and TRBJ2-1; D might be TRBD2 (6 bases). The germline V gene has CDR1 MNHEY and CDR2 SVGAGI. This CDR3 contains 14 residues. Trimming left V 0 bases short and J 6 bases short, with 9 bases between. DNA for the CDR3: TGTGCCAGCAGTTACTCTCGGGGGTTCAATGAGCAGTTCTTC. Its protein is CASSYSRGFNEQFF.

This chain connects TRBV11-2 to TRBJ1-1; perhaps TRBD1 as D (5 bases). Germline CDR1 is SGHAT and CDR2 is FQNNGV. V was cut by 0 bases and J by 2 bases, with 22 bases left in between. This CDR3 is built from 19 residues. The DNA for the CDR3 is TGTGCCAGCAGCTTAGAGGGGCCTCGCTTCGGGGGGGGAAACACTGAAGCTTTCTTT. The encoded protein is CASSLEGPRFGGGNTEAFF.

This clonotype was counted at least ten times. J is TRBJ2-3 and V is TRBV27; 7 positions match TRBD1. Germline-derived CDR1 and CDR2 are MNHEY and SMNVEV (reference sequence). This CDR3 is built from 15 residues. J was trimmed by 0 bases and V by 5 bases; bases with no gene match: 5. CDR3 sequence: CASSHRGTSTDTQYF. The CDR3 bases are TGTGCCAGCAGTCACAGGGGAACTAGCACAGATACGCAGTATTTT.

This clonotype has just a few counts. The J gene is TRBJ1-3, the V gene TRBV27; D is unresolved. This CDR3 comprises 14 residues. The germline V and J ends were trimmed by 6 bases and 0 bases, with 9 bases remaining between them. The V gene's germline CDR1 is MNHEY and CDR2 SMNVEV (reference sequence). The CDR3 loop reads CASRPDISGNTIYF. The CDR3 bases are TGTGCCAGCAGACCCGACATCTCTGGAAACACCATATATTTT.

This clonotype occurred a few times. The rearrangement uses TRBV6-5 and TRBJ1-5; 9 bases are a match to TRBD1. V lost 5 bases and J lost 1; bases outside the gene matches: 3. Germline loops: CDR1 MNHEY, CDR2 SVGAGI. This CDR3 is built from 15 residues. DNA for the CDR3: TGTGCCAGCAGTCACAGGGGGCCCAGCAATCAGCCCCAGCATTTT. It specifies CASSHRGPSNQPQHF.

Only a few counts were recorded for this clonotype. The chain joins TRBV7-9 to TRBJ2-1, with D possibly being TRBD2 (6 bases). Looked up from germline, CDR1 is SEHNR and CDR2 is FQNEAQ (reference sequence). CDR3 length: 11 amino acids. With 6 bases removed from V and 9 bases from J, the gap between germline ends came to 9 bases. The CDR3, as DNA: TGTGCCAGCAGGACGGGGGTTGAGCAGTTCTTC. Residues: CASRTGVEQFF.

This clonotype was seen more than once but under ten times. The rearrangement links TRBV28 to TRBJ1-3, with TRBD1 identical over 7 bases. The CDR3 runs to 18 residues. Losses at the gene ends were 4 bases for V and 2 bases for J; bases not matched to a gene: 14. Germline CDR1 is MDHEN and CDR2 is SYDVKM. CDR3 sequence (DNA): TGTGCCAGCAGTTCCGTGGACAGGCTGAAGAACCCTGGAAACACCATATATTTT. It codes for CASSSVDRLKNPGNTIYF.

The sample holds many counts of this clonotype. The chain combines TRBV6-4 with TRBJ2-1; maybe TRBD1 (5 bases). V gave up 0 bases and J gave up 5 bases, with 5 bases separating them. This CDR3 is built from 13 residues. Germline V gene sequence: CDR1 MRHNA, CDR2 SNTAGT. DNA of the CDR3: TGTGCCAGCAGTGACTCGGACAACAATGAGCAGTTCTTC. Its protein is CASSDSDNNEQFF.

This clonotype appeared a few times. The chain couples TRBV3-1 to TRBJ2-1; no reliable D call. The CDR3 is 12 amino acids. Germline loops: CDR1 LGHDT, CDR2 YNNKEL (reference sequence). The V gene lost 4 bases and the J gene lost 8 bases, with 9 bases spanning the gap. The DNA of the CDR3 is TGTGCCAGCAGCCCCGGTTACGATGAGCAGTTCTTC. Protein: CASSPGYDEQFF.

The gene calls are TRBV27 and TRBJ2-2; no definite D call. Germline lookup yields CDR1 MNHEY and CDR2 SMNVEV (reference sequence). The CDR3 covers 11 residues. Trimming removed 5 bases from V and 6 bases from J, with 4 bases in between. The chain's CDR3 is CASSTAGELFF. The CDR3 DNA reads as TGTGCCAGCAGTACGGCCGGGGAGCTGTTTTTT.

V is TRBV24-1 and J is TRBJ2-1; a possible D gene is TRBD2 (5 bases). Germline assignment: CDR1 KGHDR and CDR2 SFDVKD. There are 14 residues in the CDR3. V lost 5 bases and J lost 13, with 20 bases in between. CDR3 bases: TGTGCCACCAGTGGGGCCGGACTGGTCGAAAGACAGTTCTTC. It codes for CATSGAGLVERQFF.

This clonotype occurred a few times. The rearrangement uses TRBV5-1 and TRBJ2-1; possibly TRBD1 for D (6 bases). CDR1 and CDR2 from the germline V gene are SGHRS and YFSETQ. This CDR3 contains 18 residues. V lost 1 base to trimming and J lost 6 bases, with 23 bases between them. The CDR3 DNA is TGCGCCAGCAGCTTGTATTCTCCCGGGACACTTCTGGGCAATGAGCAGTTCTTC. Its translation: CASSLYSPGTLLGNEQFF.

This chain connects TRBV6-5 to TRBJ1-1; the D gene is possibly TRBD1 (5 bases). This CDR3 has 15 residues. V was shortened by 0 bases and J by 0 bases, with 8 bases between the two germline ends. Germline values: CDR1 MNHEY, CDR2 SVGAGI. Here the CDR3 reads CASSYSEGMNTEAFF. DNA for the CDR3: TGTGCCAGCAGTTACTCGGAGGGGATGAACACTGAAGCTTTCTTT.

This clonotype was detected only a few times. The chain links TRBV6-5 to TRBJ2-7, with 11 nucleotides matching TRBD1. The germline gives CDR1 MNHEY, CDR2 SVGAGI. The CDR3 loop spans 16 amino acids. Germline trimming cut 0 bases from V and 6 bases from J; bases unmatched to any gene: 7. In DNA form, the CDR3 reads TGTGCCAGCAGTTACTCGGACAGGGGGCCGGATTTCGAGCAGTACGTC. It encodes CASSYSDRGPDFEQYV.

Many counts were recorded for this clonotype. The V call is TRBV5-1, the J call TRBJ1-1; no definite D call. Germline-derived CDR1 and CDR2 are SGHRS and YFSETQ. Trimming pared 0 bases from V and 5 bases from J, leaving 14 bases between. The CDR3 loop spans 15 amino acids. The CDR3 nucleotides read TGCGCCAGCAGCTTGGTTCCCGATGTTGGGACTGAAGCTTTCTTT. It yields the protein CASSLVPDVGTEAFF.

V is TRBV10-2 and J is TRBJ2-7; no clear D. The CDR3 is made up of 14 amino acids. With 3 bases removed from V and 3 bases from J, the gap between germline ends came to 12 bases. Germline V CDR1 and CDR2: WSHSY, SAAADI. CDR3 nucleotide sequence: TGCGCCAGCAGTGATTATCCAGACAACTACGAGCAGTACGTC. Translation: CASSDYPDNYEQYV.

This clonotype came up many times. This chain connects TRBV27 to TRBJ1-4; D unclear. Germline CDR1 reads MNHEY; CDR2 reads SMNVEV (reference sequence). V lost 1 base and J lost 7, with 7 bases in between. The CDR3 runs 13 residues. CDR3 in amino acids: CASSLLGGEKLFF. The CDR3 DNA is TGTGCCAGCAGTTTATTAGGAGGTGAAAAACTGTTTTTT.

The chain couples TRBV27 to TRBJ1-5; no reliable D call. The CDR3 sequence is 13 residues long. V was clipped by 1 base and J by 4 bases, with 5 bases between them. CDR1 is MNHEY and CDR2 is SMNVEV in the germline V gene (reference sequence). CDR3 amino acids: CASSLWLNQPQHF. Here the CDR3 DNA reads TGTGCCAGCAGTTTATGGCTGAATCAGCCCCAGCATTTT.

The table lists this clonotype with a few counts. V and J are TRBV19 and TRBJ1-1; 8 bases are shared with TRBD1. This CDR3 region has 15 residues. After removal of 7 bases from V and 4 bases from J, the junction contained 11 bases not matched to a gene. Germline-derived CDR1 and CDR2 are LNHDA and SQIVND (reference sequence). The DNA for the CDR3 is TGTGCCAGTACCGCGATTCAGGGGGCGGTCACTGAAGCTTTCTTT. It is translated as CASTAIQGAVTEAFF.

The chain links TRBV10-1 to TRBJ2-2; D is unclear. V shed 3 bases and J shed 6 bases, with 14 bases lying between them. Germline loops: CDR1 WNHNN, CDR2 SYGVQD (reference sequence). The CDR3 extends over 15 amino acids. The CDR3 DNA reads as TGCGCCAGCAGTGACCGGGCGCGCGACTCCGGGGAGCTGTTTTTT. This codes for CASSDRARDSGELFF.

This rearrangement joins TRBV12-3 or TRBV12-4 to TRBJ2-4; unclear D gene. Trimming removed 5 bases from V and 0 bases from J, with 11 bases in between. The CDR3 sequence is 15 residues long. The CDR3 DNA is TGTGCCAGCAGTACCGAGGAAGTAGCCAAAAACATTCAGTACTTC. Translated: CASSTEEVAKNIQYF.